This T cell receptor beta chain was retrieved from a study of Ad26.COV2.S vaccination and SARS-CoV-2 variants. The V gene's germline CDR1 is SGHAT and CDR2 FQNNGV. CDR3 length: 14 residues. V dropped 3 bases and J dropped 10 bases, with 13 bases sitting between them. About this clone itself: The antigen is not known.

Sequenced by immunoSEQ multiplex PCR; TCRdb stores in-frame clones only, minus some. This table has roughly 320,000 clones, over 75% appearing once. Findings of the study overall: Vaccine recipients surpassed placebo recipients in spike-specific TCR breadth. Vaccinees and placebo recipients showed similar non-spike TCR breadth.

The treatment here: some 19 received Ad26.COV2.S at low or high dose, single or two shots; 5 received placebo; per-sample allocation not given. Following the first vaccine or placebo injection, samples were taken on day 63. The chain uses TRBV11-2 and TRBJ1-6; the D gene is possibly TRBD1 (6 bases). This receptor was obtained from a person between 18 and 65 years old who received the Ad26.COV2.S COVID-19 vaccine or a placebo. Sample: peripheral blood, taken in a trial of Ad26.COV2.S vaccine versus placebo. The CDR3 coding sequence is TGTGCCAGCAGCTTCGGACAGTCATCCTCACCCCTCCACTTT. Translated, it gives CASSFGQSSSPLHF.